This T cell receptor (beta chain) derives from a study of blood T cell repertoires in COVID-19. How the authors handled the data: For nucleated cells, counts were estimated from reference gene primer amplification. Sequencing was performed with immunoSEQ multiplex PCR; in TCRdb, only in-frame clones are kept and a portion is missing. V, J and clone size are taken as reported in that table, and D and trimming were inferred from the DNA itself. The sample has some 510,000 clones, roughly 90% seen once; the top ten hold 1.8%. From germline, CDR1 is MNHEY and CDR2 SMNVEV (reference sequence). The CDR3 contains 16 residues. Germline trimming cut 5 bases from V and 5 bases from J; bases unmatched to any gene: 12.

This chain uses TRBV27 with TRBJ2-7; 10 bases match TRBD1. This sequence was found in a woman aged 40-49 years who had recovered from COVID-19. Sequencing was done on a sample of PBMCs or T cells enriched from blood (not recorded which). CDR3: CASSNIGGQGSNEQYF. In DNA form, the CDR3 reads TGTGCCAGCAGTAATATAGGGGGACAGGGGTCAAACGAGCAGTACTTC.